This T cell receptor beta chain was identified in a study of OX40 agonist ivuxolimab in advanced cancers. Study at large: The study gave patients intravenous ivuxolimab at 0.01 to 10 mg/kg every 2 weeks. Findings and limits, study-wide: CD4+ and CD8+ blood T cells expanded clonally by week 6 at 0.1 to 3.0 mg/kg.

In the case of this clone: Its antigen is still unknown.

The method was immunoSEQ multiplex PCR; TCRdb's version includes in-frame clones alone and lacks a portion of them. The data show nearly 50,000 clones, roughly 90% seen once. The CDR3 runs to 13 residues. Germline V lookup: CDR1 LNHDA, CDR2 SQIVND (reference sequence). Trimming left V 6 bases short and J 7 bases short, with 14 bases between. The sequenced sample was CD4+ or CD8+ T cells sorted from blood, obtained in a trial of the OX40 agonist ivuxolimab. The rearrangement joins TRBV19 to TRBJ2-3; no firm D call. The origin of this receptor is an adult with an advanced solid tumor such as melanoma, head and neck, liver or kidney cancer. The CDR3 protein is CASRPTPGNTQYF. CDR3 in DNA: TGTGCCAGTAGGCCGACCCCGGGCAATACGCAGTATTTT.